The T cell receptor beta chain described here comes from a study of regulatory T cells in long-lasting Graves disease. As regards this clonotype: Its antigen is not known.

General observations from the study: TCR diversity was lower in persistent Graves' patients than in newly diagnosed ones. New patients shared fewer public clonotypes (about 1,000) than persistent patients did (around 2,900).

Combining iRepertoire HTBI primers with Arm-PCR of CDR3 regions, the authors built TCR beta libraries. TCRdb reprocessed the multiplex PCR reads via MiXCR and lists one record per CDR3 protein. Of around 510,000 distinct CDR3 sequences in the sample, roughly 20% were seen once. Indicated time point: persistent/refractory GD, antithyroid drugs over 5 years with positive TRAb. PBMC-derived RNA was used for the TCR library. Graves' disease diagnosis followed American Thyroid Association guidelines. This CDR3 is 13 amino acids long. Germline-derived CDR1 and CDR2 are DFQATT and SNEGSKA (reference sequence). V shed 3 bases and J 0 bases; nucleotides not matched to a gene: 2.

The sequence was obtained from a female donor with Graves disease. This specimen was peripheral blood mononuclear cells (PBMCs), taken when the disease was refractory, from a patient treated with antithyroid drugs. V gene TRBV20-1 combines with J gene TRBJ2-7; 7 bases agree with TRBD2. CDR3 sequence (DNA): TGCAGTGCTAGCGGGAGGCTCTCCTACGAGCAGTACTTC. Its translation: CSASGRLSYEQYF.